This T cell receptor (beta chain) was retrieved from a study of monozygotic twins with inflammatory bowel disease. This CDR3 has 18 amino acids. Germline V gene sequence: CDR1 SNHLY, CDR2 FYNNEI. TCRdb reprocessed the 5' RACE reads and stores each CDR3 protein as one record, lacking DNA. The listing records around 150,000 distinct CDR3 sequences. V and J are TRBV2 and TRBJ2-1; TCRdb gives TRBD2 as the D gene, but with no DNA this cannot be confirmed. The receptor was derived from a human donor with ulcerative colitis or Crohn's disease, or a healthy co-twin of an affected twin (not recorded which). The sequenced sample consisted of blood. The CDR3 sequence: CASSPASGRASSYNEQFF. Looking up the rest from reference TRBV2 and TRBJ2-1 gives the full variable domain: EPEVTQTPSHQVTQMGQEVILRCVPISNHLYFYWYRQILGQKVEFLVSFYNNEISEKSEIFDDQFSVERPDGSNFTLKIRSTKLEDSAMYFCASSPASGRASSYNEQFFGPGTRLTVL.